This passage covers 7 T cell receptor beta chains from one sample sequenced in a study of blood T cell repertoires in COVID-19. Data came from immunoSEQ multiplex PCR; TCRdb stores just in-frame clones and leaves some out. The repertoire holds roughly 190,000 clones, with roughly three quarters as singletons. Sequencing input: peripheral blood. These receptor sequences come from a woman in her fifties or sixties with active or convalescent COVID-19.

This chain links TRBV29-1 with TRBJ2-5; 7 bases map to TRBD1. Germline V lookup: CDR1 SQVTM, CDR2 ANQGSEA. The CDR3 extends over 16 amino acids. V lost 1 base to trimming and J lost 0 bases; unmatched junction nucleotides: 8. CDR3 residues: CSVEGADRRYQETQYF. In nucleotides, the CDR3 is TGCAGCGTTGAAGGAGCGGACAGGCGGTACCAAGAGACCCAGTACTTC.

CDR3 region: CASSSPFRFRGGSYNEQFF. The CDR3 DNA reads TGTGCCAGCAGCTCCCCCTTTAGGTTTCGAGGGGGCTCCTACAATGAGCAGTTCTTC. The chain has TRBV7-9 and TRBJ2-1, with a possible D match to TRBD1 (6 bases). From germline, CDR1 is SEHNR and CDR2 FQNEAQ (reference sequence). The CDR3 runs to 19 residues. The V end was cut by 4 bases, the J end by 0 bases, with 22 bases between.

The rearrangement links TRBV6-4 to TRBJ2-3; D may be TRBD2 (7 bases). The CDR3 covers 15 residues. Germline CDR1 reads MRHNA; CDR2 reads SNTAGT. Trimming shortened V by 6 bases and J by 3 bases, and 16 bases separated the two germline ends. Here the CDR3 DNA reads TGTGCCAGCAGCTCGGGGGGCCTAGGTACAGATACGCAGTATTTT. This sequence encodes CASSSGGLGTDTQYF.

This rearrangement joins TRBV15 to TRBJ2-4; 9 bases map to TRBD1. Germline CDR1 and CDR2: LNHNV and YYDKDF (reference sequence). Trimming took 1 base from V and 14 from J; bases not matched to a gene: 6. CDR3 length: 13 amino acids. The CDR3 DNA reads as TGTGCCACCAGCAGAGCCTTTACAGGGGGCGAGTACTTC. Amino acids: CATSRAFTGGEYF.

The chain has TRBV9 and TRBJ1-2; no reliable D call. The CDR3 spans 15 residues. Germline CDR1 is SGDLS and CDR2 is YYNGEE. The germline V and J ends were trimmed by 4 bases and 0 bases, with 13 bases remaining between them. The chain's CDR3 is CASSPHSSSNYGYTF. The CDR3 DNA reads as TGTGCCAGCAGCCCTCATAGCTCCTCTAACTATGGCTACACCTTC.

This chain joins TRBV5-4 and TRBJ2-4; TRBD2 aligns across 12 bases. The CDR3 runs to 18 residues. The ends lost 0 bases at V and 1 base at J; junction bases unmatched: 5. Germline assignment: CDR1 SGHNT and CDR2 YYREEE (reference sequence). DNA of the CDR3: TGTGCCAGCAGCTTGGTAAGACTAGCGGGAGAGGCCAAAAACATTCAGTACTTC. This codes for CASSLVRLAGEAKNIQYF.

The chain combines TRBV28 with TRBJ2-3; a possible D gene is TRBD2 (6 bases). CDR1 MDHEN and CDR2 SYDVKM come from the germline V gene. The V and J ends lost 8 bases and 1 base respectively, with 10 bases between them. The CDR3 sequence is 13 residues long. The chain's CDR3 is CASLRGGTDTQYF. The CDR3 DNA is TGTGCCAGCTTGCGGGGAGGCACAGATACGCAGTATTTT.